This is a list of T cell receptor beta chains from one sample in a study of blood T cells in healthy people across ages. TCRdb processed the 5' RACE reads anew with MiXCR; each CDR3 protein has one entry. The table has 790,000 or so distinct CDR3 sequences, 46% seen once. The specimen was blood. The receptors derive from an elderly man in good health. The CDR3 runs from the conserved cysteine through the conserved F or W. A D gene is named only where the DNA matches it firmly. The size entry is marked missing in some rows and otherwise reads once, few, many or a size class.

-	TRBD1	TRBV5-1	TRBJ2-1	CASSQGQAHGEQFF	TGCGCCAGCAGCCAGGGACAGGCCCACGGGGAGCAGTTCTTC
-	-	TRBV18	TRBJ2-7	CASSPSQNPHEQYF	TGTGCCAGCTCACCGAGCCAGAACCCCCACGAGCAGTACTTC
few	-	TRBV27	TRBJ1-6	CASSQRRAYSPLHF	TGTGCCAGCAGTCAGCGCCGAGCTTATTCACCCCTCCACTTT
-	-	TRBV20-1	TRBJ1-2	CSASVGGDYGYTF	TGCAGTGCTAGTGTAGGGGGAGACTATGGCTACACCTTC
-	TRBD2	TRBV12-3/TRBV12-4	TRBJ2-7	CASSLFLGLGSYEQYF	TGTGCCAGCAGTTTATTTCTCGGACTAGGTTCCTACGAGCAGTACTTC
-	-	TRBV6-2/TRBV6-3	TRBJ1-2	CASCGRAAGYTF	TGTGCCAGCTGCGGCAGGGCGGCTGGCTACACCTTC
-	TRBD2	TRBV29-1	TRBJ2-1	CSATEVAAGVGNEQFF	TGCAGCGCCACGGAGGTCGCGGCGGGAGTAGGTAATGAGCAGTTCTTC
-	-	TRBV2	TRBJ2-7	CASSSGTPYEQYF	TGTGCCAGCAGTTCCGGGACTCCATACGAGCAGTACTTC
-	TRBD2	TRBV5-1	TRBJ2-1	CASSLSSGRAHNEQFF	TGCGCCAGCAGCTTGTCTAGCGGGAGGGCCCACAATGAGCAGTTCTTC
-	-	TRBV20-1	TRBJ1-1	CSAGSDMFQAEAFF	TGCAGTGCTGGCTCGGACATGTTCCAAGCTGAAGCTTTCTTT
-	TRBD2	TRBV4-1	TRBJ2-7	CASSQEAGGGSYEQYF	TGCGCCAGCAGCCAAGAGGCGGGAGGAGGCTCCTACGAGCAGTACTTC
many	TRBD2	TRBV7-8	TRBJ2-1	CASSHQRGYNEQFF	TGTGCCAGCAGCCATCAGCGGGGCTACAATGAGCAGTTCTTC
-	TRBD2	TRBV3-1	TRBJ2-3	CASVQRGYTDTQYF	TGTGCCAGCGTACAGCGGGGCTACACAGATACGCAGTATTTT
-	-	TRBV20-1	TRBJ1-2	CSAPQGFNYGYTF	TGCAGTGCCCCTCAGGGCTTTAACTATGGCTACACCTTC
-	-	TRBV5-1	TRBJ1-1	CVSSPNAGERTEAFF	TGCGTCAGCAGCCCGAACGCAGGGGAAAGAACTGAAGCTTTCTTT
-	TRBD2	TRBV12-5	TRBJ2-3	CASGPAGGGIGTDTQYF	TGTGCTAGTGGTCCCGCGGGGGGAGGTATCGGCACAGATACGCAGTATTTT
-	-	TRBV7-8	TRBJ2-7	CASSSDKNQGPYEQYF	TGTGCCAGCAGCTCGGATAAAAACCAGGGACCCTACGAGCAGTACTTC
few	-	TRBV20-1	TRBJ2-5	CSAGVETQYF	TGCAGTGCTGGGGTTGAGACCCAGTACTTC
few	-	TRBV7-8	TRBJ1-1	CASSFGGQNTEAFF	TGTGCCAGCAGCTTCGGGGGACAGAACACTGAAGCTTTCTTT
many	-	TRBV7-9	TRBJ2-1	CASSERGYEQFF	TGTGCCAGCAGCGAAAGAGGGTATGAGCAGTTCTTC
few	TRBD1	TRBV7-9	TRBJ2-7	CASSFGQGSSYEQYF	TGTGCCAGCAGTTTCGGACAGGGAAGCTCCTACGAGCAGTACTTC
-	-	TRBV4-2	TRBJ2-7	CASSQDAQGVGYEQYF	TGTGCCAGCAGCCAAGATGCGCAGGGCGTAGGGTACGAGCAGTACTTC
-	-	TRBV20-1	TRBJ1-3	CSAIRGSGNTIYF	TGCAGTGCTATCAGGGGCTCTGGAAACACCATATATTTT
-	-	TRBV29-1	TRBJ1-2	CSVEDRGGYGYTF	TGCAGCGTTGAAGATCGAGGGGGCTATGGCTACACCTTC
-	-	TRBV5-5	TRBJ2-1	CASSLIPYLGDEQFF	TGTGCCAGCAGCTTGATTCCTTACCTGGGCGATGAGCAGTTCTTC
few	TRBD1	TRBV19	TRBJ2-7	CASSIDRAGGGFGEQYF	TGTGCCAGTAGTATAGATCGGGCAGGGGGCGGCTTCGGTGAGCAGTACTTC
many	-	TRBV7-2	TRBJ1-1	CASSLTAWNTEAFF	TGTGCCAGCAGCTTAACGGCATGGAACACTGAAGCTTTCTTT
-	-	TRBV15	TRBJ2-3	CATSIGRSAGHTDTQYF	TGTGCCACCAGCATCGGGAGATCGGCGGGACACACAGATACGCAGTATTTT
-	-	TRBV20-1	TRBJ2-7	CSADSGSSYEQYF	TGCAGTGCTGATAGCGGAAGCTCCTACGAGCAGTACTTC
-	-	TRBV20-1	TRBJ2-1	CSALRGHNEQFF	TGCAGTGCTCTCCGGGGCCACAATGAGCAGTTCTTC
-	TRBD2	TRBV7-8	TRBJ2-1	CASIPWTSGSRADEQFF	TGTGCCAGCATTCCCTGGACTAGCGGGAGTAGGGCCGATGAGCAGTTCTTC
few	TRBD2	TRBV20-1	TRBJ2-3	CSARGTSGSVLSDTQYF	TGCAGTGCTCGTGGGACTAGCGGGAGCGTACTATCAGATACGCAGTATTTT
once	-	TRBV27	TRBJ2-3	CASRKQGVGTDTQYF	TGTGCCAGCAGGAAACAGGGTGTAGGCACAGATACGCAGTATTTT
few	-	TRBV6-1	TRBJ2-1	CASPLYNEQFF	TGTGCCAGCCCTCTTTACAATGAGCAGTTCTTC
many	TRBD2	TRBV24-1	TRBJ2-1	CATSDPELAGRNGNEQFF	TGTGCCACCAGTGATCCTGAACTAGCGGGGAGAAATGGAAATGAGCAGTTCTTC
few	-	TRBV10-3	TRBJ2-2	CAITDESSANTGELFF	TGTGCCATCACCGACGAGAGTAGCGCTAACACCGGGGAGCTGTTTTTT
-	-	TRBV5-4	TRBJ2-7	CASSRDGGSGEQYF	TGTGCCAGCAGCCGCGACGGGGGTTCTGGCGAGCAGTACTTC
-	-	TRBV10-1	TRBJ2-1	CASSSDTQKMYNEQFF	TGCGCCAGCAGCTCGGACACCCAGAAGATGTACAATGAGCAGTTCTTC